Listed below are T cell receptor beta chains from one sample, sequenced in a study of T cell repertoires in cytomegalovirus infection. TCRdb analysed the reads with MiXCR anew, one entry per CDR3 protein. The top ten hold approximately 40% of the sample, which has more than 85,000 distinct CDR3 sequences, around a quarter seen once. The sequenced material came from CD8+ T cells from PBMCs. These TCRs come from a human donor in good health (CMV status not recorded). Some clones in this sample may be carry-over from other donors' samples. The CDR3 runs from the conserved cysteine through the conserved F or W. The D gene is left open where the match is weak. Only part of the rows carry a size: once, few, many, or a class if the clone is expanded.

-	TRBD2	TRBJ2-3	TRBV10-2	CASSESGGGVTDTQYF	TGCGCCAGCAGTGAGTCGGGGGGGGGGGTCACAGATACGCAGTATTTT
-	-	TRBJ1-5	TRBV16	CASSPPGPSNQPQHF	TGTGCCAGCAGCCCCCCGGGGCCGAGCAATCAGCCCCAGCATTTT
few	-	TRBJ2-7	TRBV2	CASSLSPAPGDEQYF	TGTGCCAGCAGTCTAAGCCCGGCCCCTGGGGACGAGCAGTACTTC
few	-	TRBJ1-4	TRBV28	CASSLLHLATNEKLFF	TGTGCCAGCAGTCTACTCCACCTTGCAACTAATGAAAAACTGTTTTTT
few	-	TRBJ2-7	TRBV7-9	CASSLRDSPYEQYF	TGTGCCAGCAGCTTAAGGGACTCTCCCTACGAGCAGTACTTC
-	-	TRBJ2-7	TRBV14	CASSSHTYEQYF	TGTGCCAGCAGCAGCCATACCTACGAGCAGTACTTC
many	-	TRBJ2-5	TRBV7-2	CASSPAEGLAPETQYF	TGTGCCAGCAGCCCGGCAGAGGGGCTAGCCCCCGAGACCCAGTACTTC
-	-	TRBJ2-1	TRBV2	CAKREGYNEQFF	TGTGCCAAAAGGGAAGGCTACAATGAGCAGTTCTTC
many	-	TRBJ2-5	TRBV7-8	CASSLDLERGVYGETQYF	TGTGCCAGCAGCTTAGATCTGGAGCGAGGGGTATATGGGGAGACCCAGTACTTC
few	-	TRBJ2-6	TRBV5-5	CASSSDDFSGANVLTF	TGTGCCAGCAGCTCGGACGACTTCTCTGGGGCCAACGTCCTGACTTTC
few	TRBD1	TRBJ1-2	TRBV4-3	CASSPTGGGYTF	TGCGCCAGCAGCCCTACAGGGGGCGGCTACACCTTC
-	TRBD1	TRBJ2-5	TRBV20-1	CSALYPTGTGETQYF	TGCAGTGCTCTTTACCCAACCGGGACAGGAGAGACCCAGTACTTC
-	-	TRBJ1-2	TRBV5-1	CASSSQGWDGYTF	TGCGCCAGCAGCTCACAGGGATGGGATGGCTACACCTTC
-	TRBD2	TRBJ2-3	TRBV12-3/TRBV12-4	CASSFPSSGGSDKQYF	TGTGCCAGCAGTTTCCCGTCTAGCGGGGGATCGGATAAGCAGTATTTT
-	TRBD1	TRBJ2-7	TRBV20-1	CSATPLTGGSYEQYF	TGCAGTGCTACACCTCTGACAGGGGGCTCCTACGAGCAGTACTTC
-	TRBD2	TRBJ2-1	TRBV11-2	CASSLSGEPGEREQFF	TGTGCCAGCAGCCTTAGCGGGGAACCGGGGGAAAGAGAGCAGTTCTTC
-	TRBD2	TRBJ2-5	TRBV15	CATSRVLAGGLQETQYF	TGTGCCACCAGCAGAGTCCTAGCGGGAGGTCTCCAAGAGACCCAGTACTTC
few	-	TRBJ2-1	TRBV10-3	CAISHTGEYNEQFF	TGTGCCATCAGCCACACAGGAGAGTACAATGAGCAGTTCTTC
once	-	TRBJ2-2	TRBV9	CASSVENTGELFF	TGTGCCAGCAGCGTAGAGAACACCGGGGAGCTGTTTTTT
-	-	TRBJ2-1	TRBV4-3	CASSQVSDVGNEQFF	TGCGCCAGCAGCCAAGTGTCCGACGTGGGTAATGAGCAGTTCTTC
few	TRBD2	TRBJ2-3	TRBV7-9	CASSPSGGGVDTQYF	TGTGCCAGCAGCCCTTCGGGGGGGGGAGTAGATACGCAGTATTTT
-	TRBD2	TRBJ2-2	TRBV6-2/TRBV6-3	CASSRLATGPGELFF	TGTGCCAGCAGTAGACTAGCGACCGGGCCCGGGGAGCTGTTTTTT
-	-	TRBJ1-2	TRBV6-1	CASFDSSYGYTF	TGTGCCAGCTTTGACAGTTCCTATGGCTACACCTTC
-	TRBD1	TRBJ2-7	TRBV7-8	CASSPGTGPIYEQYF	TGTGCCAGCAGCCCAGGGACAGGACCTATCTACGAGCAGTACTTC
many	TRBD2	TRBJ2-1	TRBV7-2	CASSFSGLAGVDNEQFF	TGTGCCAGCAGCTTTAGTGGGCTAGCGGGAGTCGACAATGAGCAGTTCTTC
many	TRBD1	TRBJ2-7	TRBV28	CASRPGTGFFYEQYF	TGTGCCAGCAGACCCGGGACAGGGTTTTTCTACGAGCAGTACTTC
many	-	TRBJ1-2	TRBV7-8	CASSSSWGAGGYTF	TGTGCCAGCAGCTCTTCGTGGGGGGCCGGAGGCTACACCTTC
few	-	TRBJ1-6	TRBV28	CASKYGADNSPLHF	TGTGCCAGCAAGTACGGGGCTGATAATTCACCCCTCCACTTT
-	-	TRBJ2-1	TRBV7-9	CASSLVWDSNEQFF	TGTGCCAGCAGCTTAGTCTGGGACTCCAATGAGCAGTTCTTC
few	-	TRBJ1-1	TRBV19	CASSTMTLMGANTEAFF	TGTGCCAGTAGTACGATGACTCTTATGGGTGCGAACACTGAAGCTTTCTTT
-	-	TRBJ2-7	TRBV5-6	CASSPGPGTPEQYF	TGTGCCAGCAGCCCGGGACCAGGGACACCCGAGCAGTACTTC
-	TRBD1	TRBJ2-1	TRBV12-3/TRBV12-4	CASSLMGQGQSSYNEQFF	TGTGCCAGCAGTTTAATGGGACAGGGGCAAAGCTCCTACAATGAGCAGTTCTTC
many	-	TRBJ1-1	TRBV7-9	CASSLLDRNTEAFF	TGTGCCAGCAGCTTACTAGATAGGAACACTGAAGCTTTCTTT
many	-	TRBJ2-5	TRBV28	CASSFIEEQETQYF	TGTGCCAGCAGTTTTATAGAGGAGCAAGAGACCCAGTACTTC
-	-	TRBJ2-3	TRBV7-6	CASSSRGGDTQYF	TGTGCCAGCAGCTCCCGAGGAGGGGATACGCAGTATTTT
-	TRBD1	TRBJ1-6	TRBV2	CASTEVDRDGTPLHF	TGTGCCAGCACCGAAGTAGACAGGGACGGAACACCCCTCCACTTT
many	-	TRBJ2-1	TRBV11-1	CASSPWAGRDNEQFF	TGTGCCAGCAGCCCCTGGGCAGGGCGCGACAATGAGCAGTTCTTC
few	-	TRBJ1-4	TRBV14	CASSQDPPGYEKLFF	TGTGCCAGCAGCCAAGATCCGCCAGGGTACGAGAAACTGTTTTTT
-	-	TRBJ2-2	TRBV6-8	CASSYLRGPTNTGELFF	TGTGCCAGCAGTTACTTGCGGGGTCCCACGAACACCGGGGAGCTGTTTTTT
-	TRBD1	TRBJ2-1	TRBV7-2	CASSLLDRVAHNEQFF	TGTGCCAGCAGCCTGTTGGACAGGGTAGCCCACAATGAGCAGTTCTTC
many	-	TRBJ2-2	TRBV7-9	CASTYGTAANTGELFF	TGTGCCAGCACCTATGGGACGGCAGCGAACACCGGGGAGCTGTTTTTT
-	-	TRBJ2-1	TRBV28	CASSLGGVSDF	TGTGCCAGCAGTTTAGGAGGCGTTTCAGACTTC
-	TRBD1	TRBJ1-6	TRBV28	CASSLSGQGNSPLHF	TGTGCCAGCAGTTTATCCGGACAGGGAAATTCACCCCTCCACTTT
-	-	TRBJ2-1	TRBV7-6	CASSAPWFRDNEQFF	TGTGCCAGCAGCGCACCTTGGTTCCGGGACAATGAGCAGTTCTTC
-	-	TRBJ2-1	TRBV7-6	CASSRGSNEQFF	TGTGCCAGCAGTAGAGGGTCCAATGAGCAGTTCTTC
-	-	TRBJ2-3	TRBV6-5	CASSYLGGGTTDTQYF	TGTGCCAGCAGTTACCTGGGGGGGGGCACCACAGATACGCAGTATTTT